This passage covers 4 T cell receptor beta chains from one sample sequenced in a study of identical twins. TCRdb ran MiXCR on the 5' RACE reads and lists one entry per CDR3 protein. The sample comprises under 900,000 distinct CDR3 sequences, around a sixth of which are singletons, and about 12% rests with the top ten. These same data were also listed under a study on T cells expressing NK-cell markers.

Sequencing input: PBMCs. These receptors were obtained from a young woman in good health.

At least ten counts were recorded for this clonotype. This chain joins TRBV5-1 and TRBJ1-1; D perhaps matches TRBD1 (5 bases). The germline V gene encodes CDR1 SGHRS and CDR2 YFSETQ. The CDR3 extends over 11 amino acids. Trimming removed 7 bases at V and 1 base at J, with 5 bases between. CDR3 coding DNA: TGCGCCAGCGGGGGGAACACTGAAGCTTTCTTT. It translates to CASGGNTEAFF. Complete variable domain (other parts from reference TRBV5-1 and TRBJ1-1): KAGVTQTPRYLIKTRGQQVTLSCSPISGHRSVSWYQQTPGQGLQFLFEYFSETQRNKGNFPGRFSGRQFSNSRSEMNVSTLELGDSALYLCASGGNTEAFFGQGTRLTVV.

CDR3 bases: TGCAGTGCTCTGCTACCGAACTCTGGAAACACCATATATTTT. Amino acids: CSALLPNSGNTIYF. This chain connects TRBV20-1 to TRBJ1-3, with D unresolved. V was trimmed by 5 bases and J by 0 bases, leaving 11 bases between them. CDR3 length: 14 amino acids. CDR1 and CDR2 (germline): DFQATT, SNEGSKA (reference sequence).

The chain links TRBV2 to TRBJ2-3, with no clear D. The V and J ends lost 11 bases and 2 bases respectively, with 8 bases between them. The CDR3 is 11 residues long. Per germline, CDR1 SNHLY and CDR2 FYNNEI. The CDR3 bases are TGTGCCCGCAAGACCACAGATACGCAGTATTTT. It encodes CARKTTDTQYF.

This chain connects TRBV6-5 to TRBJ2-3, with D perhaps TRBD1 or TRBD2 (6 bases each). Germline CDR1 is MNHEY and CDR2 is SVGAGI. V shed 1 base and J shed 3 bases, with 11 bases lying between them. The length of the CDR3 is 15 residues. The CDR3 DNA reads TGTGCCAGCAGTTACTGGGGGGCGCTGACAGATACGCAGTATTTT. Translating it yields CASSYWGALTDTQYF.